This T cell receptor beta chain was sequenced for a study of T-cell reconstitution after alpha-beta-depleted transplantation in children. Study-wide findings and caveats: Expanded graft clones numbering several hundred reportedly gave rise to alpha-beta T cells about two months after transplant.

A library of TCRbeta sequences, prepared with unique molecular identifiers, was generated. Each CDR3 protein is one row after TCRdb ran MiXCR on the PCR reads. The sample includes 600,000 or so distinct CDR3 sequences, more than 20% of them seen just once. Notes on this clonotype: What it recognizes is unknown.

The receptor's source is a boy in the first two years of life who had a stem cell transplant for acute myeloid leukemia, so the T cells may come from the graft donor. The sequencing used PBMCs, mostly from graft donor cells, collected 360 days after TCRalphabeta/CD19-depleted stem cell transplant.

The CDR3 nucleotides read TGTGCCAGCAGGGACTCAGGAGGGGCCAACACAGATACGCAGTATTTT. Protein product: CASRDSGGANTDTQYF. The chain has TRBV5-4 and TRBJ2-3; a weak D match, TRBD2 (6 bases). Trimming removed 5 bases at V and 2 bases at J, with 18 bases between. The CDR3 is 16 amino acids. Germline-derived CDR1 and CDR2 are SGHNT and YYREEE (reference sequence). The full variable domain, its missing parts supplied by reference TRBV5-4 and TRBJ2-3, is ETGVTQSPTHLIKTRGQQVTLRCSSQSGHNTVSWYQQALGQGPQFIFQYYREEENGRGNFPPRFSGLQFPNYSSELNVNALELDDSALYLCASRDSGGANTDTQYFGPGTRLTVL.